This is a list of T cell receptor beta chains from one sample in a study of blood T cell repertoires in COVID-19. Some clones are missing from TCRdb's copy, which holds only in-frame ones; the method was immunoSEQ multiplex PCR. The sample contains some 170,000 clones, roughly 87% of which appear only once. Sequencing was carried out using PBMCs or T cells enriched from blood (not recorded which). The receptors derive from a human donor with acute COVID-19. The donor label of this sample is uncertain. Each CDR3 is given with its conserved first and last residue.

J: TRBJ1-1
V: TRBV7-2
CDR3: CASSLVTGSSEAFF

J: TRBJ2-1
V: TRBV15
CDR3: CATSRVLRGTYNEQFF

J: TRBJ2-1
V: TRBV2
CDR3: CASSEWDREGEQFF

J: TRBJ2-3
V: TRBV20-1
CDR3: CSASKTSGGVRTDTQYF

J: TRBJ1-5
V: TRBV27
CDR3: CASSLSVAQPQHF

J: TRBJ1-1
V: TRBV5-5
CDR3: CASSLFVLNTEAFF

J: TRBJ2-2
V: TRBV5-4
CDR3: CASSPRQGTNTGELFF

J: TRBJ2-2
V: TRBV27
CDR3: CASSFGTGELFF

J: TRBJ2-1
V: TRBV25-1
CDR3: CASSEMESSYNEQFF

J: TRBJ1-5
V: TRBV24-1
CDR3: CATSDLPPQGPGQPQHF

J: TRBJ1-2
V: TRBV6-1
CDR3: CASSEGGRSYGYTF

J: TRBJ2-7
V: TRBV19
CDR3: CASSIRGEAEQYF

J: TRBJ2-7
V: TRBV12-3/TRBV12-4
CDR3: CASSITGGHEQYF

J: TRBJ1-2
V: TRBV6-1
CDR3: CASSEAREGGLVWYGYTF

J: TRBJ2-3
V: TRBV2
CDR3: CASSEGRSTDTQYF

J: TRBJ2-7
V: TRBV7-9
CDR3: CASSGTGGEEQYF

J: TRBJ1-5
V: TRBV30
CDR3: CAWRPGGNQPQHF

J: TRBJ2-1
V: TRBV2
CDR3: CASGGLGRNEQFF

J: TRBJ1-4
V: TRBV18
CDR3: CASSPTDSRNEKLFF

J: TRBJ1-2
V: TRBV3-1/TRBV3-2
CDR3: CASSQGGFYGYTF

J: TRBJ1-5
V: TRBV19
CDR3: CASSDRENQPQHF

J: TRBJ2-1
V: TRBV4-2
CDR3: CASSQVGGRRGHNEQFF

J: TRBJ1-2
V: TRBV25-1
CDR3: CASSEYHTGGGYTF

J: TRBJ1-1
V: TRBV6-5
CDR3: CASSLQGGGTEAFF

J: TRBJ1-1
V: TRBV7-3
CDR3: CASSSLQGTNTEAFF

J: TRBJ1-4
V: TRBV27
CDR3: CASSLWGGITNEKLFF

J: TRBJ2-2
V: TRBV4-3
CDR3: CASSSTGPPAANTGELFF

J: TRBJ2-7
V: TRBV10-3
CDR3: CAISDGQGSTYEQYF

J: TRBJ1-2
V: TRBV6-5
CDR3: CASSSGQGSHGYTF

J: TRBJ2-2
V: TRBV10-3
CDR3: CAISDWSSTGELFF

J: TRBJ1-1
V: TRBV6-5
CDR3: CASTTGGFTEAFF

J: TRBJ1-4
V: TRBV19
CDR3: CASRQQGASAQEKLFF

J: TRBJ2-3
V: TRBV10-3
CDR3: CAISGTGGATDTQYF

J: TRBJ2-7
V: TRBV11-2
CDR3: CASSLSGPPSYEQYF

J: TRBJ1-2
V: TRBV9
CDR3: CASSSRQASNYGYTF

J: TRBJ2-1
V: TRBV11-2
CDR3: CASSLVVSGGAYEQFF

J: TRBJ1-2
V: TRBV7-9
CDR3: CASSLVARGHGYTF

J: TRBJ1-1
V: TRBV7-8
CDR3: CASSARTWDTEAFF

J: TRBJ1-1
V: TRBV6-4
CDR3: CASSLTGGTEAFF

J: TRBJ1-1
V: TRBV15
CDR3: CATGGLGLTSNTEAFF

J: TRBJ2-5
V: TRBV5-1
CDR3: CASRREETQYF

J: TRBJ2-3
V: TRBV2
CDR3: CASSEGTTTDTQYF

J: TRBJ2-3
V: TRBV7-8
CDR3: CASSLGGGGNTQYF

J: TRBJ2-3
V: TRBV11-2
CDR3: CASSSLATWTADTQYF

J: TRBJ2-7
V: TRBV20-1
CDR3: CSAGGQTSYEQYF

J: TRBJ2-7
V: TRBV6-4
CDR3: CASSAKPGQVSEQYF

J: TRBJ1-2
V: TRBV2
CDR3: CASRAVNGYTF

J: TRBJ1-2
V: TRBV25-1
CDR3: CASSDPGLGYGYTF

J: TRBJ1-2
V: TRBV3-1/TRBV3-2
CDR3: CASSQDRGALWGYTF

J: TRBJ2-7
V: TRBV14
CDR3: CASSQQGVSYEQYF

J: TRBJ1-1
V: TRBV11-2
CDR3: CASRTRRGNTEAFF

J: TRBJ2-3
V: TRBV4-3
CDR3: CASSQGSTTLSTDTQYF

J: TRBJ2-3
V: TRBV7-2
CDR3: CASSLTSGGATDTQYF